Given below is one T cell receptor (beta chain) in context. The antigen remains unidentified. Investigators divided CD4+ cells into CD45RA+ naive and CD45RA-negative memory subsets. This entry comes from a study of shared clonotypes between healthy human individuals. The junction had 7 bases not matched to a gene; V was cut back by 6 bases and J by 4 bases. The CDR3 consists of 15 residues. Per the germline V gene, CDR1 is PRHDT and CDR2 is FYEKMQ (reference sequence). Each PCR replicate from the sorted subsets contained about 200 ng DNA, which is roughly 33,000 T cell genomes. The protocol was immunoSEQ multiplex PCR, while the TCRdb copy is restricted to in-frame clones and leaves out a portion. The data contain over 1.5 million clones, around 98% of them singletons. Findings of the study overall: Larger estimated richness was generally recorded for naive subsets relative to memory subsets.

The receptor comes from a man under 40 in good health. The specimen sequenced was naive CD4+ T cells sorted from blood. Indicated subset: CD45RA+ positively selected. The rearrangement links TRBV13 to TRBJ2-1; 9 positions agree with TRBD1. The CDR3 DNA reads as TGTGCCAGCAGTTTATCGGGACAGGGTTACAATGAGCAGTTCTTC. It translates to CASSLSGQGYNEQFF.